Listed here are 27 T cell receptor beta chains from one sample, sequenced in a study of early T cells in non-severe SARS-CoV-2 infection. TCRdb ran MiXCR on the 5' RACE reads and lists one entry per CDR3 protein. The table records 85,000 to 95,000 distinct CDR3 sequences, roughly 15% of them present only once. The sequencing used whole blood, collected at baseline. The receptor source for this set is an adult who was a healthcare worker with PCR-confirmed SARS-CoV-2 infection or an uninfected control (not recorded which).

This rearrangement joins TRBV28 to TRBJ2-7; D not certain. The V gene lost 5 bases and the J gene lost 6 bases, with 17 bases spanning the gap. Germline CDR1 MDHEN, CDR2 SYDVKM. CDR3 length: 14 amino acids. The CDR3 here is CASSGYAAPLEQYF. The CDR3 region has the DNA TGTGCCAGCAGTGGATACGCGGCCCCGCTCGAGCAGTACTTC.

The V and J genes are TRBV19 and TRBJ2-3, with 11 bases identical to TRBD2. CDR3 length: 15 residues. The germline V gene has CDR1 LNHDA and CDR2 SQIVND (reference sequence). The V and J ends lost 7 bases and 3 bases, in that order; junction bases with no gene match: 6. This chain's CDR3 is CASKETSGTTDTQYF. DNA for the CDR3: TGTGCCAGTAAGGAGACTAGCGGGACTACAGATACGCAGTATTTT.

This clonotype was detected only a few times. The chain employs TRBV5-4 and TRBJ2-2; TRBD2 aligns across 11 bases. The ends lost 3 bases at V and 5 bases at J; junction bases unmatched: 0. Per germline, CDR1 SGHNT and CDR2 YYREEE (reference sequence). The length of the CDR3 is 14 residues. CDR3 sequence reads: CASSWTSGTGELFF. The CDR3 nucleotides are TGTGCCAGCAGCTGGACTAGCGGGACCGGGGAGCTGTTTTTT.

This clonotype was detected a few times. CDR3 region: CASHVGTGGTDTQYF. In DNA form, the CDR3 reads TGCGCCAGCCACGTCGGGACAGGGGGAACAGATACGCAGTATTTT. This chain uses TRBV5-1 with TRBJ2-3; the match to TRBD1 covers 11 bases. The J segment lost 3 bases and the V segment lost 7 bases, leaving 7 bases of the junction unmatched. This CDR3 contains 15 residues. CDR1 is SGHRS, CDR2 YFSETQ, per germline.

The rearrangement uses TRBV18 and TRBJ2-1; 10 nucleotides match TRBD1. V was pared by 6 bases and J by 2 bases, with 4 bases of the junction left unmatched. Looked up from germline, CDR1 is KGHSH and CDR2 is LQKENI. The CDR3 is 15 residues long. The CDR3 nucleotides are TGTGCCAGCTCTTATGGGACAGGGGCCTACAATGAGCAGTTCTTC. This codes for CASSYGTGAYNEQFF.

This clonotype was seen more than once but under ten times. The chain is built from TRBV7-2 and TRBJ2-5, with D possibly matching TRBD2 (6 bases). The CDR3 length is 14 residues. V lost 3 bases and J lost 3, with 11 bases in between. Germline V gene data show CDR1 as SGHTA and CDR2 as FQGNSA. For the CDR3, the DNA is TGTGCCAGCAGCTTTTTTACGGGAGAAGAGACCCAGTACTTC. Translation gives CASSFFTGEETQYF.

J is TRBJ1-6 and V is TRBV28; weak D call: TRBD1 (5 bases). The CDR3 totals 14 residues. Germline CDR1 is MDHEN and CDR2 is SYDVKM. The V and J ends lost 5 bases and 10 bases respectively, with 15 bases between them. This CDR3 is CASSPRQGGSPLHF. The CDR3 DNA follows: TGTGCCAGCAGTCCCAGGCAGGGCGGCTCACCCCTCCACTTT.

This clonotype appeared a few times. The CDR3 region has the DNA TGTGCCAGCAGCCTAATTTACGAGCAGTACTTC. Encoded protein: CASSLIYEQYF. The chain joins TRBV7-8 to TRBJ2-7, with D unclear. This CDR3 region has 11 residues. CDR1 SGHVS and CDR2 FQNEAQ come from the germline V gene. The ends were cut back, 5 bases at V and 4 bases at J, with 6 bases in the middle.

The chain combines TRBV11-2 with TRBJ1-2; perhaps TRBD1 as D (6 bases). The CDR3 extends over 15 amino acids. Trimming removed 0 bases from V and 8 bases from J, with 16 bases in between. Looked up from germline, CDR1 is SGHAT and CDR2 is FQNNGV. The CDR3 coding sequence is TGTGCCAGCAGCTTAGATCAGGGGACCCATGGAGGCTACACCTTC. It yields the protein CASSLDQGTHGGYTF.

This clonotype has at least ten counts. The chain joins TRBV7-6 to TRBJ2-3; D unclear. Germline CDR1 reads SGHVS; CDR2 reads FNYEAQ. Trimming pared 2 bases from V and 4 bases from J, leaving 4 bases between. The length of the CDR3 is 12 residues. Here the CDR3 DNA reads TGTGCCAGCAGCTTAAGTGCAGATACGCAGTATTTT. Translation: CASSLSADTQYF.

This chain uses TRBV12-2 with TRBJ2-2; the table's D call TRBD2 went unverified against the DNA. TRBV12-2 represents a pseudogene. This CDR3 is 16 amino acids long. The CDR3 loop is CASRPGLAPSAGELFF. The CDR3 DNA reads TGTGCAAGTCGCCCGGGACTAGCGCCCAGCGCCGGGGAGCTGTTTTTT.

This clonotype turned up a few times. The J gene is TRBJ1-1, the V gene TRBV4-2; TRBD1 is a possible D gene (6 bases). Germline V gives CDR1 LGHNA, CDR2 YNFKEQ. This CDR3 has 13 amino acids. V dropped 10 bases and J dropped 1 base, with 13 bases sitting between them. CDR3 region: CATEGHKNTEAFF. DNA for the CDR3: TGTGCCACCGAGGGACACAAGAACACTGAAGCTTTCTTT.

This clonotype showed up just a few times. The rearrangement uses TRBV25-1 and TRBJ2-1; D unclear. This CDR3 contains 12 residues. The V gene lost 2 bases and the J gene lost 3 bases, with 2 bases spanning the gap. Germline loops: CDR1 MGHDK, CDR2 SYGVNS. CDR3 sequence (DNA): TGTGCCAGCAGTGAACTCTACAATGAGCAGTTCTTC. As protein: CASSELYNEQFF.

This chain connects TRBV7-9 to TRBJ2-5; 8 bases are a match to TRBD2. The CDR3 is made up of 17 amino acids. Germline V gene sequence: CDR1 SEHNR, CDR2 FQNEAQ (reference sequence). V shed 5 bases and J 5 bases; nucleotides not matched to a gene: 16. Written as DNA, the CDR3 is TGTGCCAGCAGCCCACCAGCGGGAGCAGTTTATCGGGAGACCCAGTACTTC. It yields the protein CASSPPAGAVYRETQYF.

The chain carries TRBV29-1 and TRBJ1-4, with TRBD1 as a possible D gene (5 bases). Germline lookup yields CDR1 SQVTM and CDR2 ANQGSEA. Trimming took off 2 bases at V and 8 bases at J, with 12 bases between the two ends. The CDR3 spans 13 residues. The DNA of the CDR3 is TGCAGCGTTGAACAGGGTCGAGGAGAAAAACTGTTTTTT. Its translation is CSVEQGRGEKLFF.

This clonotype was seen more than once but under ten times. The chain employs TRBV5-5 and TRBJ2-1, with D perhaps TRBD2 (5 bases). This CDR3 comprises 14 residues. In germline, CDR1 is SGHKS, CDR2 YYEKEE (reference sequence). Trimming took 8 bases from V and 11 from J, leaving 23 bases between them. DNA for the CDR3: TGTGCCAGTTTCGCACCATCCCTCAGCGGCCAGCAGTTCTTC. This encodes CASFAPSLSGQQFF.

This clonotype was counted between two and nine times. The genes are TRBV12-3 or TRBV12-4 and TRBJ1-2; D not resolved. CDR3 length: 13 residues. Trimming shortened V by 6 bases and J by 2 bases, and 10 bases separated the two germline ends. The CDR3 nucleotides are TGTGCCAGCAGCCCCCCGGTGAACTATGGCTACACCTTC. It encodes CASSPPVNYGYTF.

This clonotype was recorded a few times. CDR3 region: CASSVPHVLTGGPGELFF. CDR3 nucleotide sequence: TGTGCCAGCAGCGTGCCGCACGTCTTGACGGGGGGACCCGGGGAGCTGTTTTTT. This chain joins TRBV7-2 and TRBJ2-2; 7 nucleotides match TRBD2. Trimming at V came to 5 bases and at J to 6 bases, leaving 18 bases not matched to a gene. This CDR3 region has 18 residues. Germline V lookup: CDR1 SGHTA, CDR2 FQGNSA.

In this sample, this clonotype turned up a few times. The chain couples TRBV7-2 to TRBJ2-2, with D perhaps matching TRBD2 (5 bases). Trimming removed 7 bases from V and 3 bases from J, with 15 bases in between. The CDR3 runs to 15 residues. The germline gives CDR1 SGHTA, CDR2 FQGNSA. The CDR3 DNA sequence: TGTGCCAGCACCCTGATGAGCGGAGACACCGGGGAGCTGTTTTTT. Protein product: CASTLMSGDTGELFF.

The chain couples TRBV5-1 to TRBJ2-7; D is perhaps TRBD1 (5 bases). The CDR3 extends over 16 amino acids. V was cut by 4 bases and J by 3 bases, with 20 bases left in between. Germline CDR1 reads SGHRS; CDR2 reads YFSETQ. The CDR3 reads CASSPRDSLQFYEQYF. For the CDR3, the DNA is TGCGCCAGCAGCCCCCGAGACAGTCTGCAGTTCTACGAGCAGTACTTC.

CDR3 in DNA: TGCGCCAGCAGCTGGGGACTAGCGGGAAATGAGCAGTTCTTC. It encodes CASSWGLAGNEQFF. The chain is built from TRBV5-1 and TRBJ2-1; 13 positions match TRBD2. CDR3 length: 14 amino acids. V dropped 3 bases and J dropped 7; count of bases not matched to a gene: 1. Germline assignment: CDR1 SGHRS and CDR2 YFSETQ.

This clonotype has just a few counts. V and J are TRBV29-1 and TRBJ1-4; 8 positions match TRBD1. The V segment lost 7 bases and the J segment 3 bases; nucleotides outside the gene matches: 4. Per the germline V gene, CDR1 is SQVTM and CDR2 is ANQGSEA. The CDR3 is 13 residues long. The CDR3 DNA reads TGCAGCGGCTGGACAGGGTCTAATGAAAAACTGTTTTTT. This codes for CSGWTGSNEKLFF.

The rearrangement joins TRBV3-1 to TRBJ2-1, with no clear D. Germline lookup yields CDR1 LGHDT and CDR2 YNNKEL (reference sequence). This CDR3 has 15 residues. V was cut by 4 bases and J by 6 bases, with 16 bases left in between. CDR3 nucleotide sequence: TGTGCCAGCAGCCGACAACCTAGGGCTGGCAATGAGCAGTTCTTC. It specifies CASSRQPRAGNEQFF.

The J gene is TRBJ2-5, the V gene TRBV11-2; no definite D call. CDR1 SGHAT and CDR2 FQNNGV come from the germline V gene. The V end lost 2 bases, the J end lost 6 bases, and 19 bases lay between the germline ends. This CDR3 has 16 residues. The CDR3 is CASSLPFTKEKQTQYF. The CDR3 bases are TGTGCCAGCAGCTTACCCTTCACTAAGGAGAAACAGACCCAGTACTTC.

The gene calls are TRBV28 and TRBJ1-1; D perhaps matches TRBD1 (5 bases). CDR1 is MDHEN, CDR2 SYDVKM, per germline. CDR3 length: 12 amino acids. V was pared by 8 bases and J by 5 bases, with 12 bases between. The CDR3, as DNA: TGTGCCAGCGCGAGACACAGGACTGAAGCTTTCTTT. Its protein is CASARHRTEAFF.

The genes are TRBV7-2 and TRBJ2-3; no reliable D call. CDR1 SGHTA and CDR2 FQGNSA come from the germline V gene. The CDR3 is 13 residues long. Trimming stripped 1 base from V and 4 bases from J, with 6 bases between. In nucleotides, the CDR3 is TGTGCCAGCAGCTTAGGTATCGCAGATACGCAGTATTTT. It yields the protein CASSLGIADTQYF.

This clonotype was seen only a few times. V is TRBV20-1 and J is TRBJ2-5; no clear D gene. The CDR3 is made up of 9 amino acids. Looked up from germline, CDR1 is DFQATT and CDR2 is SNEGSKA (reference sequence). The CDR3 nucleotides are TGCATGCCCCTGGAGACCCAGTACTTC. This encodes CMPLETQYF.